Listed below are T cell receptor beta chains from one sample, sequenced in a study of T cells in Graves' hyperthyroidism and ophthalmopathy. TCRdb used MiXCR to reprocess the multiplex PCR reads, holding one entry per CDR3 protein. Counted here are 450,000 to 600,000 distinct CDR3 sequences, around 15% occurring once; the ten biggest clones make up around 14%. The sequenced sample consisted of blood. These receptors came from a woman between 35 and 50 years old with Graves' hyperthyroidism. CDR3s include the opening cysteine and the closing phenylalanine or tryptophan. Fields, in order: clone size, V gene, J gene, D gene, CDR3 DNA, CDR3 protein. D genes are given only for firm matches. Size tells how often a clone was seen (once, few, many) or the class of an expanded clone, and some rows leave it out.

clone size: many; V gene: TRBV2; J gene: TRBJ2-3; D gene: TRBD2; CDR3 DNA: TGTGCCAGCGGGAGGGGCCCAGATACGCAGTATTTT; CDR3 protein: CASGRGPDTQYF
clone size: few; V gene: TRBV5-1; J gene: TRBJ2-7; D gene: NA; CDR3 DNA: TGCGCCAGCAGCTTGTTGGGGGAGGAACCCCACGAGCAGTACTTC; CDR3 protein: CASSLLGEEPHEQYF
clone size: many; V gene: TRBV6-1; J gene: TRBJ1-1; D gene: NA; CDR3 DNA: TGTGCCACCCGACAGTTAACAAACACTGAAGCTTTCTTT; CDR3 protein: CATRQLTNTEAFF
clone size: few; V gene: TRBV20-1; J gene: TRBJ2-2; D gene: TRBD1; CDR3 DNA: TGCAGTGCTAGAGATTATAGGGCAGGGGGCAACACCGGGGAGCTGTTTTTT; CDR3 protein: CSARDYRAGGNTGELFF
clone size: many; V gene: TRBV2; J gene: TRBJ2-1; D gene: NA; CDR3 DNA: TGTGCCAGCAGCGTCGACTGGATTAACTACAATGAGCAGTTCTTC; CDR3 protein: CASSVDWINYNEQFF
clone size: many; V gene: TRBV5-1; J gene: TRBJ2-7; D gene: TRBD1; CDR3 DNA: TGCGCCAGCAGCAACAAATCGACAGGGAACGAGCAGTACTTC; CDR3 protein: CASSNKSTGNEQYF
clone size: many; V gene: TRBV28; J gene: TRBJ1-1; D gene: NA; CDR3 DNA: TGTGCCAGCAGTTTATCAGGGTCGGACACTGAAGCTTTCTTT; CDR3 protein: CASSLSGSDTEAFF
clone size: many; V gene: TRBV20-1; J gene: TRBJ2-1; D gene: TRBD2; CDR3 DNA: TGCAGTGCTGTGGGGGGGGAGGGCCCGAATGAGCAGTTCTTC; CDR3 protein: CSAVGGEGPNEQFF
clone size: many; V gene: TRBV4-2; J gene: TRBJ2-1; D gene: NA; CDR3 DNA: TGTGCCAGCAGCCAAGATGCTGGGGTCGATGAGCAGTTCTTC; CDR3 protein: CASSQDAGVDEQFF
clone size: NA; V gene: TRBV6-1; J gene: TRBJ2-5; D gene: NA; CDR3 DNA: TGTGCCACTAGGGTCGCGACGGGAGAGACCCAGTACTTC; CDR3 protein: CATRVATGETQYF
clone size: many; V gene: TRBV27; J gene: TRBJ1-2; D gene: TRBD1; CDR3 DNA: TGTGCCAGCAGTTGGACAGGGGGCCTGGAGTATGGCTACACCTTC; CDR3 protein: CASSWTGGLEYGYTF
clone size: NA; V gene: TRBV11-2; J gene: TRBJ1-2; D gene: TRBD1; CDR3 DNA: TGTGCCAGCAGCCCCCGCGGGACAGGGCGGCTCTATGGCTACACCTTC; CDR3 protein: CASSPRGTGRLYGYTF
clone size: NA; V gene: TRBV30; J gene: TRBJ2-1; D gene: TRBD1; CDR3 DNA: TGTGCCTGGAGTTCGGTACAGGGGATTCACAATGAGCAGTTCTTC; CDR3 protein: CAWSSVQGIHNEQFF